A single sample gave rise to the 18 T cell receptor beta chains below, sequenced in a study of vaccination effects on CD4 cells after COVID-19. CD4+ T cells specific for antigen were expanded with viral peptide pools by the ViraFEST assay before sequencing. Isolation of CD4+ T cells took place after 10 days of culture. Either the BNT162b2 or mRNA-1273 vaccine was given to participants in two doses. For these TCRs, the target antigens are not known. Some clones are missing from TCRdb's copy, which holds only in-frame ones; the method was immunoSEQ multiplex PCR. The table records around 24,000 clones, roughly 73% of them present only once. The starting material was CD4+ T cells from PBMCs cultured with HCoV-NL63 spike peptides, obtained after COVID-19 vaccination. These receptors were collected from a human donor who received a COVID-19 vaccine.

This rearrangement joins TRBV19 to TRBJ1-1; 7 nucleotides match TRBD1. With 11 bases clipped from V and 1 base from J, the junction kept 19 bases outside the gene matches. CDR1 and CDR2 (germline): LNHDA, SQIVND (reference sequence). This CDR3 region has 17 residues. As DNA, the CDR3 is TGTGCCCAGAGGGAGGGGGCGCCATCCATGAGGAACACTGAAGCTTTCTTT. This encodes CAQREGAPSMRNTEAFF.

V usage is TRBV5-1 and J usage is TRBJ2-7; TRBD2 matches at 8 bases. The CDR3 is 15 amino acids. Germline V gene lookup returns CDR1 SGHRS and CDR2 YFSETQ. Trimming at V came to 4 bases and at J to 5 bases, leaving 11 bases not matched to a gene. The CDR3: CASSPGGEGVDEQYF. DNA of the CDR3: TGCGCCAGCAGCCCCGGGGGGGAAGGGGTGGACGAGCAGTACTTC.

This clone was observed a handful of times. The CDR3 DNA reads TGTGCCAGCAGTACCCTGAGCGACGAGCAGTTCTTC. Its translation: CASSTLSDEQFF. This chain uses TRBV6-2 or TRBV6-3 with TRBJ2-1, with D uncertain. CDR3 size: 12 residues. Germline V lookup: CDR1 MNHEY, CDR2 SVGEGT. The V end was cut by 5 bases, the J end by 10 bases, with 12 bases between.

This chain links TRBV6-1 with TRBJ2-2, with D maybe TRBD2 (5 bases). This CDR3 is built from 15 residues. V was clipped by 1 base and J by 3 bases, with 9 bases between them. From germline, CDR1 is MNHNS and CDR2 SASEGT. The CDR3 loop reads CASSEGYGDTGELFF. CDR3 nucleotide sequence: TGTGCCAGCAGTGAAGGGTACGGGGACACCGGGGAGCTGTTTTTT.

The rearrangement links TRBV18 to TRBJ2-2, with TRBD2 identical over 10 bases. V lost 2 bases to trimming and J lost 0 bases; unmatched junction nucleotides: 6. The CDR3 is made up of 18 amino acids. Germline assignment: CDR1 KGHSH and CDR2 LQKENI. The CDR3 is CASSPYLAGETNTGELFF. The CDR3 DNA follows: TGTGCCAGCTCACCATACCTAGCGGGGGAAACGAACACCGGGGAGCTGTTTTTT.

Worth noting for this clone: One end of the junction does not line up with germline, which may come from a read error. The J gene is TRBJ2-1, the V gene TRBV12-3 or TRBV12-4; unclear D gene. CDR3 length: 12 amino acids. CDR3 in amino acids: CASSLVPQEGVF. In nucleotides, the CDR3 is TGTGCCAGCAGTTTAGTCCCCCAGGAAGGTGTCTTC.

This chain connects TRBV5-1 to TRBJ1-1, with D possibly matching TRBD1 (6 bases). This CDR3 contains 14 residues. Deletions cut 4 bases from V and 5 bases from J, with 15 bases between. Germline V gene data show CDR1 as SGHRS and CDR2 as YFSETQ. In nucleotides, the CDR3 is TGCGCCAGCAGCCGCGGGACAACGGAAACTGAAGCTTTCTTT. Amino acids: CASSRGTTETEAFF.

The chain combines TRBV11-2 with TRBJ1-3, with a possible D match to TRBD1 (5 bases). The length of the CDR3 is 15 residues. With 4 bases removed from V and 1 base from J, the gap between germline ends came to 11 bases. Germline V gene lookup returns CDR1 SGHAT and CDR2 FQNNGV. The CDR3 region is CASSSSGRSGNTIYF. CDR3 in DNA: TGTGCCAGCAGCTCTTCAGGGCGGTCTGGAAACACCATATATTTT.

The chain carries TRBV9 and TRBJ1-6; the D gene is possibly TRBD1 (5 bases). Trimming shortened V by 0 bases and J by 0 bases, and 7 bases separated the two germline ends. The CDR3 covers 16 residues. Germline V gives CDR1 SGDLS, CDR2 YYNGEE. The CDR3 sequence: CASSVGGDSYNSPLHF. CDR3 coding DNA: TGTGCCAGCAGCGTAGGAGGGGACTCCTATAATTCACCCCTCCACTTT.

The CDR3 spells CASRTPTGGHQPQHF. CDR3 in DNA: TGTGCCAGCAGAACCCCTACAGGGGGCCATCAGCCCCAGCATTTT. V and J are TRBV28 and TRBJ1-5; 9 bases match TRBD1. Trimming removed 6 bases from V and 5 bases from J; junction bases left unmatched: 8. The germline V gene has CDR1 MDHEN and CDR2 SYDVKM. The CDR3 runs to 15 residues. Full variable domain (remainder filled in from reference TRBV28 and TRBJ1-5): DVKVTQSSRYLVKRTGEKVFLECVQDMDHENMFWYRQDPGLGLRLIYFSYDVKMKEKGDIPEGYSVSREKKERFSLILESASTNQTSMYLCASRTPTGGHQPQHFGDGTRLSIL.

This rearrangement joins TRBV19 to TRBJ1-4; TRBD1 matches 7 bases. Unmatched junction bases numbered 12, after V lost 6 bases and J lost 5 bases. The CDR3 length is 16 residues. The germline gives CDR1 LNHDA, CDR2 SQIVND (reference sequence). CDR3 DNA sequence: TGTGCCAGTAGCAGTCCACCAGGGGGAAGAAATGAAAAACTGTTTTTT. Its protein product is CASSSPPGGRNEKLFF.

As regards this clone: A read error may account for a junction end that differs from germline. The chain has TRBV14 and TRBJ2-7; 10 bases match TRBD2. Germline-derived CDR1 and CDR2 are SGHDN and FVKESK. This CDR3 is 13 amino acids long. In DNA form, the CDR3 reads TGTGCCAGCAACCAAGCGGGAGGGGGAGAGCAGTACTTC. Encoded protein: CASNQAGGGEQYF.

The V call is TRBV7-9, the J call TRBJ2-7, with 7 bases identical to TRBD1. The CDR3 has 15 amino acids. The V gene's germline CDR1 is SEHNR and CDR2 FQNEAQ (reference sequence). The J segment lost 5 bases and the V segment lost 4 bases, leaving 11 bases of the junction unmatched. CDR3 loop: CASSSRITGDHEQYF. As DNA, the CDR3 is TGTGCCAGCAGCTCGCGAATCACAGGGGACCACGAGCAGTACTTC. Using reference TRBV7-9 and TRBJ2-7 for the parts outside the CDR3, the full variable domain is DTGVSQNPRHKITKRGQNVTFRCDPISEHNRLYWYRQTLGQGPEFLTYFQNEAQLEKSRLLSDRFSAERPKGSFSTLEIQRTEQGDSAMYLCASSSRITGDHEQYFGPGTRLTVT.

The rearrangement links TRBV5-1 to TRBJ1-4; D is perhaps TRBD1 (5 bases). Per germline, CDR1 SGHRS and CDR2 YFSETQ. The CDR3 is 16 residues long. Trimming left V 4 bases short and J 2 bases short, with 15 bases between. The chain's CDR3 is CASSPPEGRTNEKLFF. The CDR3 coding sequence is TGCGCCAGCAGCCCTCCCGAGGGGCGTACTAATGAAAAACTGTTTTTT. The whole variable domain, filled in from reference TRBV5-1 and TRBJ1-4, reads KAGVTQTPRYLIKTRGQQVTLSCSPISGHRSVSWYQQTPGQGLQFLFEYFSETQRNKGNFPGRFSGRQFSNSRSEMNVSTLELGDSALYLCASSPPEGRTNEKLFFGSGTQLSVL.

V and J are TRBV6-5 and TRBJ2-7; 7 bases fit TRBD1. The CDR3 sequence is 13 residues long. CDR1 and CDR2 from the germline V gene are MNHEY and SVGAGI. The V gene end was trimmed by 5 bases and the J gene end by 6 bases; junction bases not matched to a gene: 7. CDR3 bases: TGTGCCAGCAGTCGACAGGGAAGGGGCGAGCAGTACTTC. Residues: CASSRQGRGEQYF.

The chain is built from TRBV6-5 and TRBJ1-1; TRBD1 matches 7 bases. Trimming at V came to 6 bases and at J to 5 bases, leaving 12 bases not matched to a gene. Germline V lookup: CDR1 MNHEY, CDR2 SVGAGI. The CDR3 extends over 15 amino acids. In nucleotides, the CDR3 is TGTGCCAGCAGGCCCGCAGGGGGAAAAGGGACTGAAGCTTTCTTT. Translation gives CASRPAGGKGTEAFF.

In the case of this clone: A junction boundary mismatches the germline segment, possibly from a read error. DNA of the CDR3: TGTGCTAGCAGCTTAGGCCGCACAGATACGCAGTATTTT. It codes for CASSLGRTDTQYF. The chain links TRBV7-7 to TRBJ2-3; no clear D gene. The CDR3 has 13 amino acids. CDR1 and CDR2 from the germline V gene are SSHAT and FNYEAQ (reference sequence).

CDR3 sequence reads: CASSQATGNIQYF. The CDR3 nucleotides are TGTGCCAGCAGCCAGGCTACAGGTAACATTCAGTACTTC. This chain links TRBV3-1 (or the pseudogene TRBV3-2) with TRBJ2-4, with D perhaps matching TRBD1 (5 bases). This CDR3 is 13 amino acids long. CDR1 is LGHDT, CDR2 YNNKEL, per germline (reference sequence). V lost 3 bases, J lost 7 bases, and 10 bases lay in between.